These 31 T cell receptor beta chains were sequenced from one sample in a study of blood T cell repertoires in COVID-19. The data were produced by immunoSEQ multiplex PCR, yet TCRdb's version contains in-frame clones alone and is incomplete. This repertoire shows hundreds of thousands of clones, roughly 84% found once; its top ten account for approximately 6.8%. Sequencing input: PBMCs or T cells enriched from blood (not recorded which). All receptors derive from a woman between 40 and 55 years old who had recovered from COVID-19.

This chain uses TRBV7-8 with TRBJ2-7; D is possibly TRBD1 (5 bases). The CDR3 totals 13 residues. Germline V gives CDR1 SGHVS, CDR2 FQNEAQ. Between the trimmed V and J ends, which lost 4 bases and 3 bases, there was a span of 10 bases. CDR3 nucleotides: TGTGCCAGCAGCTGGGGCTTCAGCTACGAGCAGTACGTC. It specifies CASSWGFSYEQYV.

This clone has only a few counts. V and J are TRBV11-2 and TRBJ2-1; 8 bases match TRBD2. The germline gives CDR1 SGHAT, CDR2 FQNNGV. Trimming removed 3 bases from V and 3 bases from J; junction bases left unmatched: 4. CDR3 length: 15 residues. The CDR3 DNA follows: TGTGCCAGCAGCTTCGGGGGGGCGAGCTACAATGAGCAGTTCTTC. Its translation: CASSFGGASYNEQFF.

This clone was counted only a few times. The chain carries TRBV30 and TRBJ2-7; 8 positions agree with TRBD1. V was clipped by 3 bases and J by 3 bases; unmatched bases: 4. There are 13 residues in the CDR3. The V gene's germline CDR1 is GTSNPN and CDR2 SVGIG (reference sequence). In DNA form, the CDR3 reads TGTGCCTGGAGAGGACAGGGCCTCTACGAGCAGTACTTC. This codes for CAWRGQGLYEQYF.

The genes are TRBV19 and TRBJ2-1; maybe TRBD1 (5 bases). V gave up 6 bases and J gave up 9 bases, with 18 bases separating them. This CDR3 has 14 amino acids. CDR1 is LNHDA, CDR2 SQIVND, per germline (reference sequence). The DNA for the CDR3 is TGTGCCAGTAGCAGTCAGGGATACGGTCTTGAGCAGTTCTTC. Its translation is CASSSQGYGLEQFF.

This chain joins TRBV5-1 and TRBJ1-4; 8 bases are shared with TRBD1. The germline V gene has CDR1 SGHRS and CDR2 YFSETQ. The V and J ends lost 4 bases and 8 bases, in that order; junction bases with no gene match: 4. The length of the CDR3 is 13 residues. This CDR3 is CASSPGQEEKLFF. The CDR3 DNA is TGCGCCAGCAGCCCGGGACAGGAGGAAAAACTGTTTTTT.

V gene TRBV6-5 combines with J gene TRBJ2-2; weak D call: TRBD2 (5 bases). Trimming cost V 6 bases and J 6 bases, with 17 bases left between them. Germline CDR1 reads MNHEY; CDR2 reads SVGAGI. The CDR3 runs 15 residues. The CDR3 loop is CASSSLGSAAGELFF. CDR3 nucleotides: TGTGCCAGCAGCTCCCTGGGTAGCGCTGCCGGGGAGCTGTTTTTT.

For the CDR3, the DNA is TGTGCCAGCACCGGACAACAGGTTAGGGGCACAGATACGCAGTATTTT. It specifies CASTGQQVRGTDTQYF. The chain recombines TRBV28 with TRBJ2-3; weak D call: TRBD1 (5 bases). Trimming took off 7 bases at V and 1 base at J, with 18 bases between the two ends. The germline V gene encodes CDR1 MDHEN and CDR2 SYDVKM. The CDR3 has 16 amino acids.

This clone was detected once. The CDR3 nucleotides read TGTGCCAGCTCAGCCCCCGGGACAGGGAGGTACACCGGGGAGCTGTTTTTT. This sequence encodes CASSAPGTGRYTGELFF. The chain uses TRBV18 and TRBJ2-2; 9 bases fit TRBD1. Trimming cost V 5 bases and J 3 bases; bases outside gene matches: 10. CDR1 is KGHSH and CDR2 is LQKENI in the germline V gene. There are 17 residues in the CDR3.

The CDR3 spells CASSWGTSGTYEQYF. The CDR3, as DNA: TGTGCCAGCAGCTGGGGGACTAGCGGTACCTACGAGCAGTACTTC. V is TRBV7-2 and J is TRBJ2-7, with TRBD2 identical over 11 bases. There are 15 residues in the CDR3. Per germline, CDR1 SGHTA and CDR2 FQGNSA. The V segment lost 4 bases and the J segment 2 bases; nucleotides outside the gene matches: 4.

The rearrangement uses TRBV9 and TRBJ2-1; 7 bases agree with TRBD1. Losses at the gene ends were 4 bases for V and 6 bases for J; bases not matched to a gene: 10. Germline CDR1 is SGDLS and CDR2 is YYNGEE. The CDR3 spans 15 residues. As DNA, the CDR3 is TGTGCCAGCAGCCCCCGACAGGGAAGGGTCAATGAGCAGTTCTTC. This translates into CASSPRQGRVNEQFF.

The V and J genes are TRBV5-1 and TRBJ2-3; D uncertain. Germline CDR1 SGHRS, CDR2 YFSETQ. Trimming took 0 bases from V and 0 from J, leaving 5 bases between them. The CDR3 loop spans 14 amino acids. The DNA for the CDR3 is TGCGCCAGCAGCTTGGATGAGAGCACAGATACGCAGTATTTT. Its protein product is CASSLDESTDTQYF.

This chain joins TRBV6-2 or TRBV6-3 and TRBJ1-2; 10 bases align to TRBD1. Germline V lookup: CDR1 MNHEY, CDR2 SVGEGT. Germline trimming cut 5 bases from V and 6 bases from J; bases unmatched to any gene: 9. CDR3 length: 15 residues. CDR3 sequence reads: CASSRPGQGINGYTF. CDR3 nucleotides: TGTGCCAGCAGTCGCCCGGGACAGGGGATAAATGGCTACACCTTC.

The genes are TRBV7-8 and TRBJ1-4, with 7 bases identical to TRBD1. The J segment lost 5 bases and the V segment lost 4 bases, leaving 7 bases of the junction unmatched. The CDR3 covers 15 residues. Germline V gives CDR1 SGHVS, CDR2 FQNEAQ. CDR3 nucleotides: TGTGCCAGCAGCTCCAGGGGGGTTATAAATGAAAAACTGTTTTTT. Amino acids: CASSSRGVINEKLFF.

CDR3 nucleotide sequence: TGTGCCAGCCTGAGGGACAGCTCATCCTACGAGCAGTACTTC. Protein: CASLRDSSSYEQYF. This chain connects TRBV2 to TRBJ2-7, with 7 bases that match TRBD1. J lost 1 base, V lost 8 bases, and 8 bases had no gene match. The CDR3 spans 14 residues. Germline-derived CDR1 and CDR2 are SNHLY and FYNNEI.

This chain joins TRBV5-4 and TRBJ2-5; D might be TRBD1 (6 bases). The CDR3 loop spans 15 amino acids. Trimming took off 3 bases at V and 2 bases at J, with 14 bases between the two ends. Germline-derived CDR1 and CDR2 are SGHNT and YYREEE (reference sequence). CDR3 in amino acids: CASSSVGQLQETQYF. The CDR3 DNA follows: TGTGCCAGCAGCTCCGTTGGACAGCTACAAGAGACCCAGTACTTC. Using reference TRBV5-4 and TRBJ2-5 for the parts outside the CDR3, the full variable domain is ETGVTQSPTHLIKTRGQQVTLRCSSQSGHNTVSWYQQALGQGPQFIFQYYREEENGRGNFPPRFSGLQFPNYSSELNVNALELDDSALYLCASSSVGQLQETQYFGPGTRLLVL.

The rearrangement joins TRBV9 to TRBJ2-1; the D gene is possibly TRBD2 (5 bases). The germline V gene encodes CDR1 SGDLS and CDR2 YYNGEE. V lost 2 bases and J 0 bases, leaving 12 bases between the germline ends. This CDR3 spans 16 amino acids. The CDR3 DNA reads as TGTGCCAGCAGCGTGAGTAGCGAGAGCTCCTACAATGAGCAGTTCTTC. Amino acids: CASSVSSESSYNEQFF.

The J gene is TRBJ1-4, the V gene TRBV18; the D gene is possibly TRBD1 (6 bases). The germline V gene encodes CDR1 KGHSH and CDR2 LQKENI. The CDR3 covers 13 residues. The V and J ends lost 3 bases and 6 bases respectively, with 8 bases between them. CDR3 sequence (DNA): TGTGCCAGCTCACCTCGACAGGATGAAAAACTGTTTTTT. Its translation is CASSPRQDEKLFF.

The chain employs TRBV7-2 and TRBJ1-2; 10 nucleotides line up with TRBD1. The germline V gene encodes CDR1 SGHTA and CDR2 FQGNSA. V lost 2 bases, J lost 4 bases, and 10 bases stayed unmatched. CDR3 length equals 17 residues. The CDR3 bases are TGTGCCAGCAGCTTAAGGACAGGGGGTTTACTTGGCTATGGCTACACCTTC. The encoded protein is CASSLRTGGLLGYGYTF.

V and J are TRBV5-4 and TRBJ1-2; 9 positions match TRBD1. The V gene end was trimmed by 4 bases and the J gene end by 8 bases; junction bases not matched to a gene: 3. This CDR3 is 12 amino acids long. Germline V gene sequence: CDR1 SGHNT, CDR2 YYREEE (reference sequence). CDR3 sequence: CASSRTGVGYTF. CDR3 in DNA: TGTGCCAGCAGCCGGACAGGGGTGGGCTACACCTTC.

The J gene is TRBJ2-7, the V gene TRBV28; possible D gene TRBD1, 5 bases. This CDR3 region has 15 residues. Trimming cost V 5 bases and J 0 bases, with 14 bases left between them. In germline, CDR1 is MDHEN, CDR2 SYDVKM. CDR3 in amino acids: CASSPWGASSYEQYF. CDR3 DNA sequence: TGTGCCAGCAGTCCCTGGGGCGCGAGCTCCTACGAGCAGTACTTC.

This chain links TRBV6-1 with TRBJ1-3; D gene unclear. CDR3 size: 14 residues. The V end was cut by 1 base, the J end by 3 bases, with 7 bases between. From germline, CDR1 is MNHNS and CDR2 SASEGT. Here the CDR3 DNA reads TGTGCCAGCAGTGAAGGAGGGTTTGGAAACACCATATATTTT. Protein sequence: CASSEGGFGNTIYF.

The rearrangement uses TRBV4-3 and TRBJ1-4, with 8 bases matching TRBD1. Germline CDR1 reads LGHNA; CDR2 reads YSLEER. Germline trimming cut 4 bases from V and 8 bases from J; bases unmatched to any gene: 9. The CDR3 has 15 amino acids. The CDR3 DNA sequence: TGCGCCAGCAGCCCCGGGACAGGACGAAGGGAAAAACTGTTTTTT. Encoded protein: CASSPGTGRREKLFF.

The chain couples TRBV11-2 to TRBJ1-5; 9 nucleotides agree with TRBD1. The junction had 4 bases not matched to a gene; V was cut back by 5 bases and J by 2 bases. The germline V gene has CDR1 SGHAT and CDR2 FQNNGV. This CDR3 has 15 residues. CDR3 region: CASSTGGWGNQPQHF. The CDR3 region has the DNA TGTGCCAGCAGCACAGGGGGCTGGGGCAATCAGCCCCAGCATTTT. The complete variable domain, with remaining parts taken from reference TRBV11-2 and TRBJ1-5, reads EAGVAQSPRYKIIEKRQSVAFWCNPISGHATLYWYQQILGQGPKLLIQFQNNGVVDDSQLPKDRFSAERLKGVDSTLKIQPAKLEDSAVYLCASSTGGWGNQPQHFGDGTRLSIL.

CDR3: CASSPHLREKLFF. The CDR3 region has the DNA TGTGCCAGCAGTCCCCACCTACGCGAAAAACTGTTTTTT. The J gene is TRBJ1-4, the V gene TRBV12-3 or TRBV12-4; D unresolved. The CDR3 contains 13 residues. V was pared by 5 bases and J by 8 bases, with 12 bases between.

The chain carries TRBV7-2 and TRBJ1-4; 10 positions agree with TRBD1. With 7 bases clipped from V and 6 bases from J, the junction kept 5 bases outside the gene matches. In germline, CDR1 is SGHTA, CDR2 FQGNSA. This CDR3 is 14 amino acids long. The DNA for the CDR3 is TGTGCCAGCAAGAGGGACAGGGGAGATGAAAAACTGTTTTTT. Residues: CASKRDRGDEKLFF.

The V call is TRBV19, the J call TRBJ2-3; 10 positions agree with TRBD1. V dropped 3 bases and J dropped 4; count of bases not matched to a gene: 10. This CDR3 comprises 17 residues. Germline CDR1 LNHDA, CDR2 SQIVND (reference sequence). In nucleotides, the CDR3 is TGTGCCAGTAGTATTTCCCAGACAGGGGGCGAGGCAGATACGCAGTATTTT. Its protein product is CASSISQTGGEADTQYF.

V is TRBV27 and J is TRBJ1-2; TRBD1 is a possible D gene (6 bases). Germline values: CDR1 MNHEY, CDR2 SMNVEV (reference sequence). Trimming removed 2 bases from V and 2 bases from J, with 12 bases in between. CDR3 length equals 15 residues. CDR3 nucleotide sequence: TGTGCCAGCAGTTTACAGGGGTTGAAGAACTATGGCTACACCTTC. Its protein product is CASSLQGLKNYGYTF.

V and J are TRBV24-1 and TRBJ2-3; 10 nucleotides agree with TRBD1. The CDR3 has 17 amino acids. From germline, CDR1 is KGHDR and CDR2 SFDVKD. V was clipped by 4 bases and J by 0 bases; unmatched bases: 6. The CDR3 nucleotides are TGTGCCACCAGTGAGCCCGGGACAGGGGTTAGCACAGATACGCAGTATTTT. Translating gives CATSEPGTGVSTDTQYF.

The J gene is TRBJ1-3, the V gene TRBV19, with D unresolved. From germline, CDR1 is LNHDA and CDR2 SQIVND (reference sequence). This CDR3 contains 13 residues. V was pared by 4 bases and J by 4 bases, with 8 bases between. The CDR3 bases are TGTGCCAGTAGTAGGGCAGAAGGAAACACCATATATTTT. Its protein is CASSRAEGNTIYF. The whole variable domain, filled in from reference TRBV19 and TRBJ1-3, reads DGGITQSPKYLFRKEGQNVTLSCEQNLNHDAMYWYRQDPGQGLRLIYYSQIVNDFQKGDIAEGYSVSREKKESFPLTVTSAQKNPTAFYLCASSRAEGNTIYFGEGSWLTVV.

This clone was detected only once. The V gene is TRBV5-1, the J gene TRBJ2-1; TRBD2 agrees at 14 bases. V shed 4 bases and J 9 bases; nucleotides not matched to a gene: 6. This CDR3 has 15 amino acids. Per the germline V gene, CDR1 is SGHRS and CDR2 is YFSETQ. CDR3 sequence: CASSPGLAGVVEQFF. In nucleotides, the CDR3 is TGCGCCAGCAGCCCGGGACTAGCGGGAGTTGTTGAGCAGTTCTTC.

The chain couples TRBV3-1 (or the pseudogene TRBV3-2) to TRBJ2-1; D is perhaps TRBD2 (6 bases). The germline V and J ends were trimmed by 4 bases and 7 bases, with 14 bases remaining between them. The CDR3 has 14 residues. The germline gives CDR1 LGHDT, CDR2 YNNKEL (reference sequence). CDR3 DNA: TGTGCCAGCAGCCCCCGGGAGAGGGAAAATGAGCAGTTCTTC. Translation gives CASSPRERENEQFF.